This TCR beta chain was sequenced during a study of T cell repertoires in cytomegalovirus infection. In the study overall: CMV infection together with matching HLA type was indicated by public TCR beta signatures.

TCRdb used MiXCR to reprocess the reads, holding one entry per CDR3 protein. The profile shows nearly 450,000 distinct CDR3 sequences, 30% to 40% of them singletons. Losses at the gene ends were 2 bases for V and 3 bases for J; bases not matched to a gene: 18. Germline V lookup: CDR1 DFQATT, CDR2 SNEGSKA (reference sequence). The CDR3 is 18 amino acids. This chain links TRBV20-1 with TRBJ1-2; 7 bases are shared with TRBD1. The origin of this receptor is a human donor in good health (CMV status not recorded). Some clones in this sample may be carry-over from other donors' samples. Sequencing input: PBMCs. CDR3 protein: CSARTFPGQPPIDYGYTF. Here the CDR3 DNA reads TGCAGTGCTAGAACCTTTCCGGGACAGCCTCCGATTGACTATGGCTACACCTTC.